These T cell receptor beta chains were read from a single sample in a study of shared T cell receptors in the human thymus. The assay was immunoSEQ multiplex PCR, and TCRdb's table has in-frame clones only and misses some. The sample lists roughly 660,000 clones; 85% to 90% were seen once. The same data also contributed to another study, on human thymus T cells.

The sample taken for sequencing was thymocytes. Source of these receptors: a boy younger than two with a congenital heart defect. Each CDR3 is given with its conserved first and last residue. Each record gives: V gene, clone size, J gene, D gene, CDR3 DNA, CDR3 protein. A D gene is named only where the DNA matches it firmly. Where a row states a size, it is once, few, many or the class of an expanded clone; other rows omit it.

TRBV19	NA	TRBJ1-2	NA	TGTGCCAGTAGTATTGCGGAGGACAGCCCTTATGGCTACACCTTC	CASSIAEDSPYGYTF
TRBV4-1	NA	TRBJ2-7	NA	TGCGCCAGCAGCCAAGACGTAGAAAGGGGCCTCTACGAGCAGTACTTC	CASSQDVERGLYEQYF
TRBV27	NA	TRBJ2-7	TRBD2	TGTGCCAGCAGTCCCCTGCGCGGGAGGGAGCTGTACGAGCAGTACTTC	CASSPLRGRELYEQYF
TRBV29-1	NA	TRBJ2-1	NA	TGCAGCGTTGAAGTGGCTTTGACTAGCTCCTACAATGAGCAGTTCTTC	CSVEVALTSSYNEQFF
TRBV7-3	once	TRBJ2-7	TRBD1	TGTGCCAGCAGCTCGATGCTCCCCAGGGGGACATGTTACGAGCAGTACTTC	CASSSMLPRGTCYEQYF
TRBV7-4	NA	TRBJ2-5	TRBD2	TGTGCCAGCAGCTGTCTAGCGGGAAGGGGAGAGACCCAGTACTTC	CASSCLAGRGETQYF
TRBV4-1	NA	TRBJ2-1	TRBD2	TGCGCCAGCAGCCAAGATGGGGGACTAGGGGGCTCCTACAATGAGCAGTTCTTC	CASSQDGGLGGSYNEQFF
TRBV7-2	NA	TRBJ2-1	TRBD2	TGTGCCAGCAGCCCTCCGGCTAGCGGGAGGCACTCCTACAATGAGCAGTTCTTC	CASSPPASGRHSYNEQFF
TRBV15	NA	TRBJ2-3	TRBD2	TGTGCCACCAGCACGGGCGGGGGGTCTGCTTTTGGCAATACGCAGTATTTT	CATSTGGGSAFGNTQYF
TRBV25-1	NA	TRBJ2-5	NA	TGTGCCAGCAGTGGGCAGGGGGGACAAGAGACCCAGTACTTC	CASSGQGGQETQYF
TRBV29-1	NA	TRBJ2-7	NA	TGCAGCGTTGACCGGGGATTAGATGGGACCTACGAGCAGTACTTC	CSVDRGLDGTYEQYF
TRBV27	NA	TRBJ2-1	NA	TGTGCCAGCAGTCCCCGGCAGGGATTCTATGAGCAGTTCTTC	CASSPRQGFYEQFF
TRBV14	NA	TRBJ1-2	NA	TGTGCCAGCAGCCGCGAGCTCTATGGCTACACCTTC	CASSRELYGYTF
TRBV18	NA	TRBJ2-2	NA	TGTGCCAGCTCACCCCCCCGGGGGACCGGGGAGCTGTTTTTT	CASSPPRGTGELFF
TRBV2	NA	TRBJ1-4	NA	TGTGCCAGCAGGGGGTACAGGGACGTCTATGAAAAACTGTTTTTT	CASRGYRDVYEKLFF
TRBV5-1	NA	TRBJ2-1	TRBD2	TGCGCCAGCAGCTTCCGAAAGGGACTAGCGGAGAGCTCCTACAATGAGCAGTTCTTC	CASSFRKGLAESSYNEQFF
TRBV27	NA	TRBJ2-7	TRBD1	TGTGCCAGCAGTCTGGGACAGGGGACCTACGAGCAGTACTTC	CASSLGQGTYEQYF